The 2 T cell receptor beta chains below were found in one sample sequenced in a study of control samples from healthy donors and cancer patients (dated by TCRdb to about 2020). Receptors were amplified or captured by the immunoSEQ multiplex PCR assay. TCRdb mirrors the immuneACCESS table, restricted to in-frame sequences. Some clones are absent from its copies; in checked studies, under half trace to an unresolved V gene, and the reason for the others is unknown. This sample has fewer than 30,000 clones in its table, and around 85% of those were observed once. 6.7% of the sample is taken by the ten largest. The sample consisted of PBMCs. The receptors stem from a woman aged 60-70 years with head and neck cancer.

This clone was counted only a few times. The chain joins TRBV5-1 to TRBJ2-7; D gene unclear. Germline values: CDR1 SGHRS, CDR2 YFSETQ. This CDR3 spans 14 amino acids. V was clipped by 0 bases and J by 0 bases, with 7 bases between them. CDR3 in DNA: TGCGCCAGCAGCTTGGACTTCTTCTCCTACGAGCAGTACTTC. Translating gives CASSLDFFSYEQYF.

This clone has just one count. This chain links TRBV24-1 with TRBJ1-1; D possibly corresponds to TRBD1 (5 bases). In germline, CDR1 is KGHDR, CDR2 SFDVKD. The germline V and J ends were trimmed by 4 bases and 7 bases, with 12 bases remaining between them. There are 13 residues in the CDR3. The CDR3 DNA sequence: TGTGCCACCAGTGAACGGTGGGGGAGTGAAGCTTTCTTT. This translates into CATSERWGSEAFF.